The clone carrying this TCR beta chain was picked up a small number of times. Cohort 3 donors were reported recovered after two negative PCRs, clearance, or symptom resolution. These data originate in a study of blood T cell repertoires in COVID-19. Study-wide background: Sources were T cells, B-cell-depleted T cells, or PBMCs; the material itself was cDNA or gDNA.

Per the study methods: Amplification from reference gene primers served as the basis for estimated nucleated cell counts. Generated by immunoSEQ multiplex PCR, the TCRdb table keeps only in-frame clones and is missing some. V, J and clone size were drawn from that table, and D and trimming were deduced from the DNA. Here the sample spans about 400,000 clones, roughly 91% being singletons. Per germline, CDR1 MNHEY and CDR2 SMNVEV (reference sequence). Deletions cut 3 bases from V and 7 bases from J, with 10 bases between. This CDR3 contains 13 residues. The sample consisted of PBMCs or T cells enriched from blood (not recorded which). This receptor was taken from a woman aged 25 to 39 who had recovered from COVID-19. The rearrangement joins TRBV27 to TRBJ1-5, with D unresolved. CDR3 loop: CASSFGRSQPQHF. The CDR3 DNA is TGTGCCAGCAGTTTTGGGAGGTCCCAGCCCCAGCATTTT.